The entry below describes one T cell receptor beta chain. The source of the sample is a study of blood T cell repertoires in COVID-19. Study background: Samples representing acute and convalescent COVID-19 were sourced from the United States, Italy and Spain.

In the study's own analysis: Reference gene primer amplification yielded estimated nucleated cell counts. Only in-frame clones appear in the TCRdb table, and some are missing; sequencing was by immunoSEQ multiplex PCR. Clone size and the V and J calls come from that table; the DNA yielded D and trimming. The sample records 76,000 or so clones, 85% to 90% being singletons. V lost 1 base and J 11 bases, leaving 9 bases between the germline ends. CDR3 length: 12 residues. CDR1 and CDR2 from the germline V gene are LGHDT and YNNKEL (reference sequence). The V call is TRBV3-1 (or the pseudogene TRBV3-2), the J call TRBJ1-5; the D is unclear. The clonotype comes from an elderly man in a cohort sampled during active COVID-19. The specimen sequenced was peripheral blood. The CDR3 region has the DNA TGTGCCAGCAGCCAAGCGGGAGGGACCCAGCATTTT. Its protein is CASSQAGGTQHF.